This TCR beta chain is drawn from a study of shared clonotypes between healthy human individuals (dated by TCRdb to the early 2020s). Background on the whole study: Three men and a couple of women, aged 18 to 49 years, made up the cohort. Per donor, three plates each were used for CD4 naive and CD4 memory, two for CD8 naive, and one for CD8 memory. The study deeply sequenced blood TCR repertoires of about 5 healthy adults to estimate repertoire size and the extent of clonotype sharing between individuals. Libraries were prepared and TCR repertoires were sequenced by different laboratories using diverse techniques, in order to increase sequencing depth and limit assay-specific biases. Leukapheresis yielded between about 0.85 and 9.5 billion PBMCs per donor.

Using the deep immunoSEQ assay, multiplex PCR amplified TCR CDR3 regions from genomic DNA. For each cell subset, the extracted genomic DNA was distributed evenly across all wells of several immunoSEQ 96-well plates, and each plate served as one replicate. For sorted subsets, roughly 190 ng of genomic DNA, equivalent to 30,000 or so T cell genomes, went into each replicate PCR. Purified libraries were quantified with a Qubit 3.0 fluorometer, sized on a Bioanalyzer 2100, and re-quantified with the KAPA Library Quantification kit. Every immunoSEQ 96-well plate was sequenced on a separate single-read 150-cycle Illumina NextSeq 550 flow cell. On the study's bioinformatics: Because the immunoSEQ output included only junctional sequences and no quality scores, the filtering could not be the same as the filtering used for full-length reads. Sequences were annotated with PyIR, a Python wrapper for IgBLAST v1.9, using IMGT germline references to assign V/J genes and CDR3. Reads were filtered out if the reads had weak V/J assignments (E-value above 1e-6), no CDR3, stop codons, out-of-frame junctions, or ambiguous translated residues. V3J clonotypes were defined by identical inferred V gene, J gene, and CDR3 amino acid sequence. Percentage overlap between repertoires was calculated by dividing the number of shared unique clonotypes by the size of the smaller repertoire. RTK rarefaction, the Chao1 estimator, and Recon v2.1 estimates of unobserved clonotypes were used to assess repertoire richness. Generation probabilities were computed with OLGA for all TCRbeta clonotypes obtained by the gDNA method from several donors. TCRdb provides this immuneACCESS table in a form limited to in-frame rearrangements. Some clones are lacking; in checked studies, under half of them reflect an unresolved V gene, and why the rest are absent is not known. For V, J and clone size, that table is used; D and trimming come from the DNA. The sample table records some 1.4 million clones; approximately 97% of these occur just once. The top ten constitute approximately 1.2% of the sample.

The germline V gene yields MDHEN for CDR1 and SYDVKM for CDR2. At the junction V is shortened by 3 bases and J by 3 bases, with 15 bases in between. The cysteine opens and the phenylalanine closes a CDR3 of 16 amino acids. Only CDR3 DNA remains: 48 bases, in frame from the first base. Results and caveats for the whole study, not just this receptor: Around 5% of naive CD4, 3.5% of naive CD8, 2.3% of memory CD4, and 0.4% of memory CD8 clonotypes were shared across several donors. Pairwise subsampling indicated that sequencing depth was expected to affect the degree of clonotype sharing among donors. The genetic and exposure-history diversity represented was limited by the small number of donors. Sampling was restricted to blood, and TCR repertoires in tissues likely differ from the TCR repertoires found in blood. Larger estimated clonotype richness was generally found for naive subsets than for memory subsets. Higher generation probabilities were observed for clonotypes shared by all four sorted-subset donors than for non-shared clonotypes. Incomplete sequencing was indicated by rarefaction of sorted-subset datasets, despite the large sequencing depth.

The donors were healthy, HIV-negative adults who had no recently reported acute infections or vaccinations. All donors were Caucasian adults living in Nashville, Tennessee, USA. Magnetic negative selection was used to enrich CD4+ T cells, after which naive cells were positively selected on CD45RA and the negative fraction became the memory subset. After blood collection by leukapheresis, PBMCs were isolated using Ficoll-Histopaque density gradient centrifugation and then cryopreserved in the vapor phase of liquid nitrogen. Analytical flow cytometry was used to check the purity and quantity of every magnetically sorted T cell population. From each sorted fraction, genomic DNA was isolated and quantified by UV absorbance on a Nanodrop 2000c. Comments on this clone: No antigen is known for it. Qualities for individual bases were not recorded, and no much larger clone is one base off.

The specimen sequenced was naive CD4+ T cells sorted from blood. The sample's cell subset or site label is to be understood as: CD45RA+ positively selected. This chain joins TRBV28 to TRBJ1-5, with no confident D gene call. This receptor was obtained from a man aged 30-40 years in good health. The nucleotide sequence reads as follows: TGTGCCAGCAGTTTCCCCTCCCCTCTTTCCAATCAGCCCCAGCATTTT. Protein translation: CASSFPSPLSNQPQHF.